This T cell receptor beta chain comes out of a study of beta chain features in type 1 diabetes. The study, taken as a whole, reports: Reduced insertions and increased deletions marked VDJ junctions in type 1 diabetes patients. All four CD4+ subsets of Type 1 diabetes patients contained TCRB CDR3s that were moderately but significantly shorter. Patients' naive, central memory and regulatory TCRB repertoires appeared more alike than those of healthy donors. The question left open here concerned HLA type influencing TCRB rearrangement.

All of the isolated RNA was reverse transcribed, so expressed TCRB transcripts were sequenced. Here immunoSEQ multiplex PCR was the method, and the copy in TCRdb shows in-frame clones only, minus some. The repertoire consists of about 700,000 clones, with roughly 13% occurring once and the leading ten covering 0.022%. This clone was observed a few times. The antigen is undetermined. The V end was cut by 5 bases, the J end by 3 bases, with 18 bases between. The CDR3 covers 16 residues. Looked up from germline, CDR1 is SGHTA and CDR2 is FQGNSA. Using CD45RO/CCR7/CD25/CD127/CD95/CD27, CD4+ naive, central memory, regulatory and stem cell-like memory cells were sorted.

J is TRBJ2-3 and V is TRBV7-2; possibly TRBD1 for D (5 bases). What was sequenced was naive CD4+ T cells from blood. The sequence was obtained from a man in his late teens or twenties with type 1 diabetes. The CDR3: CASSRRVSSATDTQYF. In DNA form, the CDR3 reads TGTGCCAGCAGCCGCAGGGTATCTTCAGCTACAGATACGCAGTATTTT.